This T cell receptor (beta chain) is drawn from a study of blood T cell repertoires in COVID-19. Across the whole study: T cells, B-cell-depleted T cells, or PBMCs provided the cDNA or gDNA that served as material.

V lost 3 bases to trimming and J lost 5 bases, with 11 bases between them. The CDR3 is 14 amino acids. Germline V gene data show CDR1 as LGHDT and CDR2 as YNNKEL (reference sequence). Produced via immunoSEQ multiplex PCR; TCRdb's table is partial and in-frame only. The top ten hold approximately 3.7% of the sample, which has 200,000 to 250,000 clones, about 87% seen once. This TCR derives from a woman aged 25 to 39 who had been exposed to COVID-19. V and J are TRBV3-1 (or the pseudogene TRBV3-2) and TRBJ1-5; TRBD1 is a possible D gene (5 bases). The sample was PBMCs or T cells enriched from blood (not recorded which). The CDR3 DNA reads as TGTGCCAGCAGCCACGGGGGAAAGCATCAGCCCCAGCATTTT. It translates to CASSHGGKHQPQHF.